These T cell receptor beta chains were read from a single sample in a study of cytomegalovirus exposure and HLA in healthy donors. The method was immunoSEQ multiplex PCR; TCRdb's version includes in-frame clones alone and lacks a portion of them. The sample records fewer than 120,000 clones, around four fifths being singletons. Sequenced input: PBMCs. These receptors came from a man aged 30-40 years in good health and CMV-seropositive. The CDR3 runs from the conserved cysteine through the conserved F or W. Clone size is shown for a subset of rows, as once, few, many or a class of expanded clone.

abundance,j_gene,v_gene,CDR3aa
-,TRBJ1-2,TRBV30,CAWSGPLGGAQGYTF
-,TRBJ2-5,TRBV7-9,CASGIWTGPFETQYF
-,TRBJ2-2,TRBV25-1,CASENRAGADGELFF
-,TRBJ1-1,TRBV5-6,CASSSPTKDGMNTEAFF
-,TRBJ2-2,TRBV7-8,CASSFVQGGTGELFF
-,-,TRBV12-5,CASGLRAYEQYF
-,TRBJ2-7,TRBV19,CASSITYRESYEQYF
-,TRBJ2-7,TRBV30,CAWSGGGEQYF
-,TRBJ1-2,TRBV7-2,CASSPRTSNYGYTF
-,TRBJ2-5,TRBV6-5,CASSYTGARETQYF
-,TRBJ2-7,TRBV2,CASRLTGSQYF
-,TRBJ1-2,TRBV6-6,CASSPVEGQSNYGYTF
-,TRBJ2-7,TRBV7-9,CASSFAIALGEQYF
-,TRBJ2-3,TRBV6-5,CASSYSMTEITDTQYF
-,TRBJ2-7,TRBV30,CAWSVYRGGYEQYF
-,TRBJ1-1,TRBV6-6,CASRTMTGKTEAFF
-,TRBJ2-5,TRBV18,CASSPPGETQYF
-,TRBJ2-1,TRBV5-5,CASSPGERDLYNEQFF
-,TRBJ1-1,TRBV21-1,CAYHRGELAYTEAFF
-,TRBJ1-1,TRBV7-9,CASSLEGDNTEAFF
-,TRBJ2-1,TRBV4-1,CASSQEASGGGYNEQFF
few,TRBJ2-3,TRBV5-6,CASSLDRLAGFTDTQYF
-,TRBJ1-2,TRBV2,CASSERTAYGYTF
-,TRBJ1-2,TRBV15,CATSRDRDRGTYGYTF
-,TRBJ2-1,TRBV9,CASSATGQGGGNEQFF
-,TRBJ2-7,TRBV7-2,CASSQRGSGGASYEQYF
many,TRBJ1-4,TRBV5-5,CASSLLAGGGEKLFF
-,TRBJ2-5,TRBV6-1,CASSRTQETQYF
-,TRBJ2-5,TRBV11-2,CASSPSGGETETQYF
-,-,TRBV25-1,CASMSAGGYEQYF
-,TRBJ1-4,TRBV6-5,CASSFRDRANEKLFF
-,TRBJ1-4,TRBV27,CATGTGNEKLFF
-,TRBJ2-7,TRBV7-9,CASSKAGDFSYEQYF
-,TRBJ1-5,TRBV5-1,CASSLVVKEGVRPQHF
-,TRBJ1-1,TRBV5-1,CASSLYRGPSTEAFF
-,TRBJ2-7,TRBV7-8,CASSPSEDRWDYEQYF
few,TRBJ2-4,TRBV10-1,CASSEDRGTKNIQYF
-,TRBJ2-7,TRBV19,CATRTGSYEQYF
-,TRBJ2-3,TRBV7-9,CASSYPTGVSDTQYF
many,TRBJ2-1,TRBV9,CASSVGGGALDEQFF
few,TRBJ2-2,TRBV7-9,CSSTDIANTGGLFF
-,TRBJ2-5,TRBV7-6,CASSLGGTGVGTQYF
once,TRBJ1-2,TRBV5-4,CASSPGQGYGYTF
few,TRBJ1-1,TRBV5-4,CASSLDLRNTEAFF
few,TRBJ1-1,TRBV5-1,CASSRWDRNTEAFF
-,TRBJ1-1,TRBV7-2,CASSAVEKLATEAFF
-,TRBJ2-1,TRBV7-2,CASSSDRGTYNEQFF